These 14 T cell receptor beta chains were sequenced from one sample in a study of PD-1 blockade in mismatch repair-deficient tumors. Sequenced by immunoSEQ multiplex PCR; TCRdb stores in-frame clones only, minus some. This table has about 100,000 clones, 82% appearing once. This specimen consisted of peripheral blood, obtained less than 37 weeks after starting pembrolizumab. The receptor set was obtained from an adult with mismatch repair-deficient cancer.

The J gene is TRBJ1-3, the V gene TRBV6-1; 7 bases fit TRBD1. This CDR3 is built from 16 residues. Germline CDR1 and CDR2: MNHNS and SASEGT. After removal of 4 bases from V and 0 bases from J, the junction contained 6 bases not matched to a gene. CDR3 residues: CASSVGQAPSGNTIYF. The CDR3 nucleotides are TGTGCCAGCAGTGTCGGACAGGCCCCCTCTGGAAACACCATATATTTT.

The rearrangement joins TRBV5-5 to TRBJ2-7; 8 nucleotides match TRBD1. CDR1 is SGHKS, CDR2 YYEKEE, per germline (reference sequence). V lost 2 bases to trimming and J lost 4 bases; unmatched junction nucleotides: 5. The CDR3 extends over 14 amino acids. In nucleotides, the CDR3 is TGTGCCAGCAGCTTAGCCAGGGGGCGTTACGAGCAGTACTTC. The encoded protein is CASSLARGRYEQYF.

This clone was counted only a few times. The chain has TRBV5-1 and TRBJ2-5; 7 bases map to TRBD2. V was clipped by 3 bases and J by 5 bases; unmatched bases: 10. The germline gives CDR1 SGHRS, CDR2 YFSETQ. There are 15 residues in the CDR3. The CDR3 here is CASSSGSGSYETQYF. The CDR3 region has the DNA TGCGCCAGCAGCTCGGGTAGCGGGTCCTACGAGACCCAGTACTTC.

In DNA form, the CDR3 reads TGTGCCAGCAGCTTAGCTTTAGGGACCCAAGGAGGCAAGCCCCAGCATTTT. Protein product: CASSLALGTQGGKPQHF. The rearrangement joins TRBV7-9 to TRBJ1-5, with D perhaps matching TRBD1 (5 bases). This CDR3 is built from 17 residues. Deletions cut 0 bases from V and 8 bases from J, with 20 bases between. From germline, CDR1 is SEHNR and CDR2 FQNEAQ (reference sequence).

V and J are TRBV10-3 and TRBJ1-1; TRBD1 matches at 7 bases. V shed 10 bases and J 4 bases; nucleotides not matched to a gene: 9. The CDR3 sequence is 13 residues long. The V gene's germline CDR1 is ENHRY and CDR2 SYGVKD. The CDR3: CATNPGQSTEAFF. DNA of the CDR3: TGTGCCACTAATCCGGGACAGAGCACTGAAGCTTTCTTT.

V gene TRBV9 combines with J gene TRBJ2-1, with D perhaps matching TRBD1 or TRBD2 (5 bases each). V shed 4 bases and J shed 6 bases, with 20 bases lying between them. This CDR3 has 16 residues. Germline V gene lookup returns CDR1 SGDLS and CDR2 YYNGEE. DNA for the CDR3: TGTGCCAGCAGCCCCCAGGGACCTTCCGGTGGCAATGAGCAGTTCTTC. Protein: CASSPQGPSGGNEQFF.

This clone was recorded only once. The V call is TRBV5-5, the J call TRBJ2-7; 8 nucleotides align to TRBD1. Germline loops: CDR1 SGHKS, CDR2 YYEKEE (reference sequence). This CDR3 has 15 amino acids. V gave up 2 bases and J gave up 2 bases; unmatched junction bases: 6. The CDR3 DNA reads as TGTGCCAGCAGCTTTGCGACAGGGGCCCCCTACGAGCAGTACTTC. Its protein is CASSFATGAPYEQYF.

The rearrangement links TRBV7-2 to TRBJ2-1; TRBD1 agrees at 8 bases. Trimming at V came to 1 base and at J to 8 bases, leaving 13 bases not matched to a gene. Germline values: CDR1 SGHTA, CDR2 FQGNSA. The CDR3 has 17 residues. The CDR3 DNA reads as TGTGCCAGCAGCTTAGGGACAGGGAGTGTCCGAGGATATGAGCAGTTCTTC. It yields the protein CASSLGTGSVRGYEQFF.

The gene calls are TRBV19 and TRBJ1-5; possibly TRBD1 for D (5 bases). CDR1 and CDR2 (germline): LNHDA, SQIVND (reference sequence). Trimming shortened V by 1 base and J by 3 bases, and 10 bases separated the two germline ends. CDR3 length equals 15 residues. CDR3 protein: CASSIVPRDNQPQHF. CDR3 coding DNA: TGTGCCAGTAGTATAGTCCCCAGGGACAATCAGCCCCAGCATTTT.

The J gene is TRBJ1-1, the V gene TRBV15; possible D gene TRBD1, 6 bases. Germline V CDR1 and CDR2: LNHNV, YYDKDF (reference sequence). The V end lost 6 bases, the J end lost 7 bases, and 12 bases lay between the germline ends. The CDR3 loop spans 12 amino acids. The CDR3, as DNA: TGTGCCACCAGGGCGGACAGCGTTGAAGCTTTCTTT. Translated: CATRADSVEAFF.

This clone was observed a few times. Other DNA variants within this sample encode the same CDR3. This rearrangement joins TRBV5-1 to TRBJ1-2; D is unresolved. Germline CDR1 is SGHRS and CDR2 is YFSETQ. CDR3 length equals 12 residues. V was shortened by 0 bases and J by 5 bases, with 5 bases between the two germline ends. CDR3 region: CASSLDGYGYTF. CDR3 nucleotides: TGCGCCAGCAGCTTGGACGGGTATGGCTACACCTTC.

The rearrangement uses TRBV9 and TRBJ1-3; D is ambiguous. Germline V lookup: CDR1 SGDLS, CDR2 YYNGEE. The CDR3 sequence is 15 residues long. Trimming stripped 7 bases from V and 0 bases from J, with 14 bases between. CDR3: CASGGSLSSGNTIYF. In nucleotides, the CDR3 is TGTGCCAGCGGTGGGAGTCTTAGCTCTGGAAACACCATATATTTT.

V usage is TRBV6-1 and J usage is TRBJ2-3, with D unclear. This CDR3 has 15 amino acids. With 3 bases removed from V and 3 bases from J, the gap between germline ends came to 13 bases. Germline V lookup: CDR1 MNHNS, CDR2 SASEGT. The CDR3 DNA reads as TGTGCCAGCAGTGAGAGTTTCTGGCGAACAGATACGCAGTATTTT. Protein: CASSESFWRTDTQYF.

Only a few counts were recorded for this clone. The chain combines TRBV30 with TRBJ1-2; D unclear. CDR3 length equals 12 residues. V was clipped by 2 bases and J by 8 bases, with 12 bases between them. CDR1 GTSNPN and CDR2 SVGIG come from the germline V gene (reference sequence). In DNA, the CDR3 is TGTGCCTGGAGTCGCCCCCAAGAAGGCTACACCTTC. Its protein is CAWSRPQEGYTF.